Below, 16 T cell receptor beta chains from the same sample are listed, as sequenced in a study of cytomegalovirus exposure and HLA in healthy donors. The PCR ran on 60 Vbeta and 13 Jbeta primers. The repertoire was sequenced with immunoSEQ multiplex PCR; TCRdb's copy has only in-frame clones and lacks some. This table holds some 38,000 clones, 68% found once. Sequences were obtained from PBMCs. The receptors derive from a man aged 40-49 years in good health and CMV-seronegative.

This chain links TRBV25-1 with TRBJ1-5; D call uncertain. Germline CDR1 and CDR2: MGHDK and SYGVNS. The germline V and J ends were trimmed by 1 base and 6 bases, with 7 bases remaining between them. The CDR3 consists of 13 residues. As DNA, the CDR3 is TGTGCCAGCAGTGAATTCGGTGGTCAGCCCCAGCATTTT. Translating gives CASSEFGGQPQHF.

The V gene is TRBV7-9, the J gene TRBJ1-1; 10 bases line up with TRBD1. Trimming cost V 5 bases and J 4 bases; bases outside gene matches: 7. The length of the CDR3 is 15 residues. The germline V gene encodes CDR1 SEHNR and CDR2 FQNEAQ (reference sequence). The CDR3 coding sequence is TGTGCCAGCAGCCCGGGACAGGGGAGTTTCACTGAAGCTTTCTTT. Protein: CASSPGQGSFTEAFF. Supplemented by reference TRBV7-9 and TRBJ1-1, the full variable domain reads DTGVSQNPRHKITKRGQNVTFRCDPISEHNRLYWYRQTLGQGPEFLTYFQNEAQLEKSRLLSDRFSAERPKGSFSTLEIQRTEQGDSAMYLCASSPGQGSFTEAFFGQGTRLTVV.

The chain combines TRBV28 with TRBJ1-2, with 9 bases matching TRBD1. V trimming: 4 bases; J trimming: 6 bases; junction bases outside the gene matches: 6. Germline lookup yields CDR1 MDHEN and CDR2 SYDVKM. The CDR3 runs to 14 residues. DNA for the CDR3: TGTGCCAGCAGTTCGGGACAGGGTGGTCATGGCTACACCTTC. Residues: CASSSGQGGHGYTF.

The chain joins TRBV5-1 to TRBJ1-1; TRBD1 matches at 9 bases. With V trimmed by 5 bases and J by 0 bases, 2 bases remained unmatched. The CDR3 sequence is 14 residues long. From germline, CDR1 is SGHRS and CDR2 YFSETQ. The CDR3 spells CASSYRGLNTEAFF. CDR3 DNA: TGCGCCAGCAGTTACAGGGGGCTGAACACTGAAGCTTTCTTT. The full variable domain, its missing parts supplied by reference TRBV5-1 and TRBJ1-1, is KAGVTQTPRYLIKTRGQQVTLSCSPISGHRSVSWYQQTPGQGLQFLFEYFSETQRNKGNFPGRFSGRQFSNSRSEMNVSTLELGDSALYLCASSYRGLNTEAFFGQGTRLTVV.

This clone was counted once. The rearrangement links TRBV6-1 to TRBJ1-2, with D unclear. V gave up 5 bases and J gave up 8 bases, with 15 bases separating them. There are 13 residues in the CDR3. Germline CDR1 is MNHNS and CDR2 is SASEGT. The CDR3: CASSNHPIGGYTF. In DNA form, the CDR3 reads TGTGCCAGCAGTAATCACCCGATCGGGGGCTACACCTTC.

The chain combines TRBV9 with TRBJ1-1; no reliable D call. In germline, CDR1 is SGDLS, CDR2 YYNGEE. V was pared by 4 bases and J by 1 base, with 14 bases between. CDR3 length: 15 residues. CDR3 protein: CASSPLGQQNTEAFF. CDR3 DNA sequence: TGTGCCAGCAGCCCGCTTGGGCAGCAGAACACTGAAGCTTTCTTT.

The chain employs TRBV29-1 and TRBJ2-3; 9 positions match TRBD2. Germline CDR1 is SQVTM and CDR2 is ANQGSEA. This CDR3 is built from 12 residues. The V and J ends lost 5 bases and 9 bases, in that order; junction bases with no gene match: 6. This chain's CDR3 is CSVRAGGGTQYF. The CDR3 coding sequence is TGCAGCGTTCGAGCGGGGGGAGGGACGCAGTATTTT.

The chain couples TRBV6-1 to TRBJ2-5, with 8 bases matching TRBD1. In germline, CDR1 is MNHNS, CDR2 SASEGT. V lost 8 bases, J lost 7 bases, and 9 bases stayed unmatched. This CDR3 has 13 amino acids. This chain's CDR3 is CASSDREVATQYF. In DNA, the CDR3 is TGTGCCAGCTCGGACAGGGAGGTCGCGACCCAGTACTTC.

A few counts support this clone. This chain uses TRBV6-1 with TRBJ1-2; D perhaps matches TRBD1 (6 bases). This CDR3 contains 15 residues. CDR1 and CDR2 (germline): MNHNS, SASEGT. Trimming shortened V by 4 bases and J by 6 bases, and 18 bases separated the two germline ends. In nucleotides, the CDR3 is TGTGCCAGCAGTGCCCTAGGGGGTGCTGGGCATGGCTACACCTTC. Translation gives CASSALGGAGHGYTF.

The V call is TRBV30, the J call TRBJ1-4; D is unresolved. Germline lookup yields CDR1 GTSNPN and CDR2 SVGIG (reference sequence). The CDR3 runs 13 residues. Between the trimmed V and J ends, which lost 2 bases and 4 bases, there was a span of 8 bases. CDR3 nucleotides: TGTGCCTGGAGTAGTCAGATTAATGAAAAACTGTTTTTT. Amino acid sequence: CAWSSQINEKLFF. Drawing the rest from reference TRBV30 and TRBJ1-4, the complete variable domain is SQTIHQWPATLVQPVGSPLSLECTVEGTSNPNLYWYRQAAGRGLQLLFYSVGIGQISSEVPQNLSASRPQDRQFILSSKKLLLSDSGFYLCAWSSQINEKLFFGSGTQLSVL.

J is TRBJ1-4 and V is TRBV30, with TRBD1 identical over 10 bases. Germline values: CDR1 GTSNPN, CDR2 SVGIG (reference sequence). V lost 1 base and J lost 5; bases outside the gene matches: 1. The CDR3 consists of 14 residues. The CDR3 nucleotides are TGTGCCTGGAGTGCGGACAGGGGGAATGAAAAACTGTTTTTT. Translation gives CAWSADRGNEKLFF.

The chain employs TRBV4-3 and TRBJ1-1; D gene unclear. This CDR3 comprises 16 residues. In germline, CDR1 is LGHNA, CDR2 YSLEER. V dropped 9 bases and J dropped 2 bases, with 22 bases sitting between them. In nucleotides, the CDR3 is TGCGCCAGTACCAGAGACCTAACCTCAGGAAACACTGAAGCTTTCTTT. This translates into CASTRDLTSGNTEAFF.

The rearrangement joins TRBV9 to TRBJ1-2; TRBD1 is a possible D gene (6 bases). The V end lost 4 bases, the J end lost 2 bases, and 18 bases lay between the germline ends. This CDR3 is 16 amino acids long. CDR1 SGDLS and CDR2 YYNGEE come from the germline V gene. CDR3 coding DNA: TGTGCCAGCAGCCCGCTCGCAGGGGCCAGAAACTATGGCTACACCTTC. It yields the protein CASSPLAGARNYGYTF.

V usage is TRBV5-1 and J usage is TRBJ1-6; D uncertain. CDR3 length: 14 residues. In germline, CDR1 is SGHRS, CDR2 YFSETQ. Trimming pared 1 base from V and 8 bases from J, leaving 10 bases between. The CDR3 DNA is TGCGCCAGCAGCTTGCGGGATTTGGATTCACCCCTCCACTTT. Translation gives CASSLRDLDSPLHF.

J is TRBJ1-2 and V is TRBV5-4, with D tentatively TRBD1 (6 bases). Trimming shortened V by 4 bases and J by 8 bases, and 15 bases separated the two germline ends. The CDR3 has 13 amino acids. From germline, CDR1 is SGHNT and CDR2 YYREEE (reference sequence). CDR3: CASSPDRGGGYTF. DNA for the CDR3: TGTGCCAGCAGCCCTGATAGGGGGGGCGGCTACACCTTC.

V and J are TRBV4-3 and TRBJ2-7; D not certain. Germline lookup yields CDR1 LGHNA and CDR2 YSLEER. CDR3 length equals 14 residues. Between the trimmed V and J ends, which lost 0 bases and 0 bases, there was a span of 6 bases. The CDR3 is CASSQDWASYEQYF. Here the CDR3 DNA reads TGCGCCAGCAGCCAAGATTGGGCCTCCTACGAGCAGTACTTC.